This TCR beta chain was recovered during a study of blood T cell repertoires in COVID-19. The wider study: Some COVID-19 samples were acute and others convalescent; all came from the United States, Italy and Spain. Sample material is recorded as cDNA or gDNA derived from T cells, B-cell-depleted T cells, or PBMCs.

Study processing details: How many nucleated cells were present was estimated from reference gene primer amplification. The table came from immunoSEQ multiplex PCR; TCRdb's copy has only in-frame clones and leaves some out. D and trimming come from the DNA, and the V and J calls and clone size come from that table. Among around 250,000 clones listed, about nine tenths were seen once. This TCR was sampled from a middle-aged man with active or convalescent COVID-19. Sequenced: peripheral blood.

The DNA of the CDR3 is TGTGCCAGTAGTACCGGGGTGGGGTCCGTCAAAAACATTCAGTACTTC. This codes for CASSTGVGSVKNIQYF. The chain links TRBV19 to TRBJ2-4, with TRBD2 as a possible D gene (5 bases). CDR1 is LNHDA and CDR2 is SQIVND in the germline V gene (reference sequence). This CDR3 has 16 residues. The V and J ends lost 4 bases and 3 bases respectively, with 16 bases between them.